What follows are 7 T cell receptor beta chains derived from one specimen sequenced in a study of cytomegalovirus exposure and HLA in healthy donors. PCR involved 60 Vbeta and 13 Jbeta primers. Clones were sequenced by immunoSEQ multiplex PCR, and TCRdb holds only the in-frame ones, with some missing. The data contain 90,000 to 120,000 clones, 50% to 70% of them singletons. Sequencing was performed on PBMCs. The receptors derive from a man younger than 45 in good health and CMV-seropositive.

The rearrangement joins TRBV11-3 to TRBJ2-1; D is possibly TRBD2 (5 bases). The CDR3 contains 17 residues. CDR1 and CDR2 (germline): SGHNT, YENEEA. Trimming pared 5 bases from V and 4 bases from J, leaving 21 bases between. The CDR3 coding sequence is TGTGCCAGCAGCACCGGGATCACTCTGGGGTATTACAATGAGCAGTTCTTC. Its protein product is CASSTGITLGYYNEQFF.

This clone occurred a few times. The CDR3 coding sequence is TGTGCCAGCAGTGAGGGGCCTGGGGCCAACGTCCTGACTTTC. Residues: CASSEGPGANVLTF. V usage is TRBV6-1 and J usage is TRBJ2-6; D might be TRBD1 (5 bases). The length of the CDR3 is 14 residues. CDR1 is MNHNS, CDR2 SASEGT, per germline. The ends were cut back, 3 bases at V and 2 bases at J, with 5 bases in the middle.

V usage is TRBV5-6 and J usage is TRBJ1-2, with 8 positions matching TRBD1. This CDR3 is built from 14 residues. V lost 2 bases to trimming and J lost 4 bases; unmatched junction nucleotides: 4. Germline V gives CDR1 SGHDT, CDR2 YYEEEE. The CDR3 loop reads CASSFDRGGYGYTF. The CDR3 DNA follows: TGTGCCAGCAGCTTCGACAGGGGAGGCTATGGCTACACCTTC.

The V gene is TRBV2, the J gene TRBJ2-1; 8 bases fit TRBD1. Germline-derived CDR1 and CDR2 are SNHLY and FYNNEI. There are 14 residues in the CDR3. Trimming took 6 bases from V and 4 from J; bases not matched to a gene: 5. The CDR3 DNA is TGTGCCAGCAGGACTAGGACAGGGTACAATGAGCAGTTCTTC. Amino acids: CASRTRTGYNEQFF.

This sequence joins TRBV19 and TRBJ1-2, with 8 bases lining up with TRBD1. Germline CDR1 reads LNHDA; CDR2 reads SQIVND (reference sequence). This CDR3 has 14 amino acids. After removal of 5 bases from V and 4 bases from J, the junction contained 6 bases not matched to a gene. CDR3 region: CASSSGQAFYGYTF. The CDR3 bases are TGTGCCAGTAGTTCGGGACAGGCTTTCTATGGCTACACCTTC. Filled out from reference TRBV19 and TRBJ1-2, the complete variable domain reads DGGITQSPKYLFRKEGQNVTLSCEQNLNHDAMYWYRQDPGQGLRLIYYSQIVNDFQKGDIAEGYSVSREKKESFPLTVTSAQKNPTAFYLCASSSGQAFYGYTFGSGTRLTVV.

V gene TRBV19 combines with J gene TRBJ1-3; D gene unclear. The V and J ends lost 1 base and 5 bases respectively, with 9 bases between them. This CDR3 is built from 14 residues. The germline gives CDR1 LNHDA, CDR2 SQIVND (reference sequence). CDR3 DNA: TGTGCCAGTAGTATAGTAACCCCTAGAAACACCATATATTTT. Its protein product is CASSIVTPRNTIYF.

The chain couples TRBV6-6 to TRBJ2-5, with 8 bases that match TRBD2. The CDR3 runs to 15 residues. Germline lookup yields CDR1 MNHNY and CDR2 SVGAGI (reference sequence). J lost 3 bases, V lost 6 bases, and 9 bases had no gene match. This CDR3 is CASSPGLAGKETQYF. The CDR3 bases are TGTGCCAGCAGCCCCGGGTTAGCGGGGAAAGAGACCCAGTACTTC.